The 18 T cell receptor beta chains below all came from one sample that was sequenced in a study of T cell responses to AZD1222 COVID-19 vaccine. Repertoires were generated with immunoSEQ multiplex PCR, while TCRdb's copy carries only in-frame clones and drops some. The table has about 190,000 clones, around 86% seen once; the top ten hold about 3%. Specimen: peripheral blood, collected on day 0 of MenACWY control vaccination. These receptors were obtained from an adult in good health.

The chain joins TRBV6-5 to TRBJ1-6; D is ambiguous. The ends were cut back, 4 bases at V and 10 bases at J, with 8 bases in the middle. Looked up from germline, CDR1 is MNHEY and CDR2 is SVGAGI. This CDR3 spans 12 amino acids. CDR3 in amino acids: CASSFDGSPLHF. The DNA of the CDR3 is TGTGCCAGCAGTTTCGACGGATCACCCCTCCACTTT.

The V gene is TRBV28, the J gene TRBJ1-1; D is uncertain. This CDR3 region has 15 residues. Germline V gene data show CDR1 as MDHEN and CDR2 as SYDVKM. Trimming took off 5 bases at V and 0 bases at J, with 13 bases between the two ends. The CDR3 DNA sequence: TGTGCCAGCAGTACCCCGGCCATCATGAACACTGAAGCTTTCTTT. This encodes CASSTPAIMNTEAFF.

V gene TRBV13 combines with J gene TRBJ1-2; 11 nucleotides line up with TRBD1. Germline CDR1 is PRHDT and CDR2 is FYEKMQ (reference sequence). V lost 4 bases and J lost 8; bases outside the gene matches: 9. CDR3 length: 15 residues. Here the CDR3 DNA reads TGTGCCAGCAGCTCCCAGGACAGGGGGCCACAGGGCTACACCTTC. It yields the protein CASSSQDRGPQGYTF.

This rearrangement joins TRBV27 to TRBJ2-2, with no clear D. Germline lookup yields CDR1 MNHEY and CDR2 SMNVEV (reference sequence). With 8 bases removed from V and 7 bases from J, the gap between germline ends came to 8 bases. CDR3 size: 11 residues. The DNA for the CDR3 is TGTGCCAGCCTGAGTGGCGGGGAGCTGTTTTTT. Its protein is CASLSGGELFF.

The V and J genes are TRBV7-8 and TRBJ1-2, with D possibly matching TRBD1 (5 bases). Germline CDR1 reads SGHVS; CDR2 reads FQNEAQ. The V gene lost 1 base and the J gene lost 3 bases, with 12 bases spanning the gap. This CDR3 is 15 amino acids long. The CDR3, as DNA: TGTGCCAGCAGCTTAGATCTCGGGGGGGACTATGGCTACACCTTC. It yields the protein CASSLDLGGDYGYTF.

Comments on this clone: One base away lies a much larger clone, so this may be a sequencing read error. The rearrangement joins TRBV11-3 to TRBJ1-1, with D uncertain. CDR1 is SGHNT and CDR2 is YENEEA in the germline V gene. The CDR3 consists of 13 residues. Trimming removed 5 bases at V and 1 base at J, with 8 bases between. As DNA, the CDR3 is TGTGCCAGCAGCCCCGGGGAGAACACTGAAGCTTTCTTT. Translation gives CASSPGENTEAFF.

The J gene is TRBJ2-7, the V gene TRBV9; D remains ambiguous. The CDR3 is 14 amino acids. Germline assignment: CDR1 SGDLS and CDR2 YYNGEE. V gave up 0 bases and J gave up 4 bases, with 11 bases separating them. Here the CDR3 reads CASSVGWGLYEQYF. The CDR3 nucleotides read TGTGCCAGCAGCGTAGGGTGGGGTCTTTACGAGCAGTACTTC. Full variable domain (rest looked up from reference TRBV9 and TRBJ2-7): DSGVTQTPKHLITATGQRVTLRCSPRSGDLSVYWYQQSLDQGLQFLIQYYNGEERAKGNILERFSAQQFPDLHSELNLSSLELGDSALYFCASSVGWGLYEQYFGPGTRLTVT.

This rearrangement joins TRBV6-5 to TRBJ2-7; TRBD1 matches 10 bases. With V trimmed by 7 bases and J by 6 bases, 9 bases remained unmatched. Germline V gene data show CDR1 as MNHEY and CDR2 as SVGAGI. This CDR3 region has 14 residues. The CDR3 is CASKRQGAQGEQYF. CDR3 DNA sequence: TGTGCCAGCAAACGACAGGGGGCGCAAGGCGAGCAGTACTTC.

This clone appeared a few times. The chain is built from TRBV5-1 and TRBJ1-6, with D possibly TRBD1 on 5 matching bases. The CDR3 covers 13 residues. The germline CDR1 and CDR2 sequences are SGHRS and YFSETQ. V gave up 4 bases and J gave up 9 bases, with 11 bases separating them. CDR3 loop: CASSEEGSSPLHF. The CDR3 DNA reads TGCGCCAGCAGCGAGGAGGGGAGTTCACCCCTCCACTTT. Full variable domain (outside the CDR3, taken from reference TRBV5-1 and TRBJ1-6): KAGVTQTPRYLIKTRGQQVTLSCSPISGHRSVSWYQQTPGQGLQFLFEYFSETQRNKGNFPGRFSGRQFSNSRSEMNVSTLELGDSALYLCASSEEGSSPLHFGNGTRLTVT.

The chain joins TRBV7-9 to TRBJ1-3, with D perhaps TRBD1 (5 bases). From germline, CDR1 is SEHNR and CDR2 FQNEAQ (reference sequence). Trimming left V 3 bases short and J 3 bases short, with 12 bases between. CDR3 length equals 15 residues. The CDR3 is CASSLARESGNTIYF. CDR3 bases: TGTGCCAGCAGCTTGGCCAGGGAAAGTGGAAACACCATATATTTT.

This chain links TRBV19 with TRBJ1-2; 7 nucleotides match TRBD1. Per germline, CDR1 LNHDA and CDR2 SQIVND (reference sequence). Germline trimming cut 7 bases from V and 4 bases from J; bases unmatched to any gene: 6. The CDR3 is 13 amino acids. The CDR3 coding sequence is TGTGCCAGTATTATCGCAGGGGGCTATGGCTACACCTTC. This translates into CASIIAGGYGYTF.

CDR3 DNA sequence: TGTGCCAGCAGCTATGGCCCCTACGAGCAGTACTTC. Protein sequence: CASSYGPYEQYF. V gene TRBV7-2 combines with J gene TRBJ2-7; unclear D gene. V shed 4 bases and J shed 2 bases, with 6 bases lying between them. The CDR3 extends over 12 amino acids. Germline-derived CDR1 and CDR2 are SGHTA and FQGNSA.

This chain connects TRBV7-9 to TRBJ2-7; either TRBD1 or TRBD2 may supply D (5 bases each). The CDR3 covers 13 residues. Per germline, CDR1 SEHNR and CDR2 FQNEAQ (reference sequence). The V end lost 7 bases, the J end lost 6 bases, and 16 bases lay between the germline ends. CDR3 loop: CASIPPGTGEQYF. DNA of the CDR3: TGTGCCAGCATCCCCCCAGGGACGGGCGAGCAGTACTTC. Combining the CDR3 with reference TRBV7-9 and TRBJ2-7 gives the whole variable domain DTGVSQNPRHKITKRGQNVTFRCDPISEHNRLYWYRQTLGQGPEFLTYFQNEAQLEKSRLLSDRFSAERPKGSFSTLEIQRTEQGDSAMYLCASIPPGTGEQYFGPGTRLTVT.

V usage is TRBV9 and J usage is TRBJ1-1, with 8 bases fitting TRBD1. The CDR3 is 15 amino acids. V was pared by 0 bases and J by 4 bases, with 5 bases of the junction left unmatched. Germline assignment: CDR1 SGDLS and CDR2 YYNGEE. CDR3 sequence reads: CASSVEGRGLTEAFF. CDR3 sequence (DNA): TGTGCCAGCAGCGTAGAGGGCAGGGGGCTCACTGAAGCTTTCTTT.

Written as DNA, the CDR3 is TGTGCCAGCAGCTTAGAGGGTAGGAACTACAATGAGCAGTTCTTC. Residues: CASSLEGRNYNEQFF. This chain connects TRBV7-9 to TRBJ2-1; D call uncertain. Per germline, CDR1 SEHNR and CDR2 FQNEAQ (reference sequence). V lost 1 base, J lost 3 bases, and 10 bases lay in between. The CDR3 spans 15 residues.

The gene calls are TRBV9 and TRBJ2-6, with D possibly being TRBD1 (6 bases). The CDR3 covers 18 residues. Trimming removed 0 bases from V and 3 bases from J, with 16 bases in between. The germline CDR1 and CDR2 sequences are SGDLS and YYNGEE. The CDR3 DNA sequence: TGTGCCAGCAGCGTAGATGGGGGCCTTGTCGGTGGGGCCAACGTCCTGACTTTC. It encodes CASSVDGGLVGGANVLTF.

The chain combines TRBV13 with TRBJ2-1; weak D call: TRBD2 (6 bases). Trimming removed 2 bases from V and 9 bases from J, with 20 bases in between. Per the germline V gene, CDR1 is PRHDT and CDR2 is FYEKMQ (reference sequence). The CDR3 has 16 amino acids. For the CDR3, the DNA is TGTGCCAGCAGCTTATCGGTAGGAGGGCCTTTTCGTGAGCAGTTCTTC. Residues: CASSLSVGGPFREQFF.

The chain has TRBV7-3 and TRBJ2-7; D perhaps matches TRBD1 (6 bases). The germline gives CDR1 SGHTA, CDR2 FQGTGA. V dropped 0 bases and J dropped 1 base, with 7 bases sitting between them. The CDR3 spans 14 residues. The CDR3 DNA reads as TGTGCCAGCAGCTTAACAGGGGGATCCTACGAGCAGTACTTC. Its protein is CASSLTGGSYEQYF.